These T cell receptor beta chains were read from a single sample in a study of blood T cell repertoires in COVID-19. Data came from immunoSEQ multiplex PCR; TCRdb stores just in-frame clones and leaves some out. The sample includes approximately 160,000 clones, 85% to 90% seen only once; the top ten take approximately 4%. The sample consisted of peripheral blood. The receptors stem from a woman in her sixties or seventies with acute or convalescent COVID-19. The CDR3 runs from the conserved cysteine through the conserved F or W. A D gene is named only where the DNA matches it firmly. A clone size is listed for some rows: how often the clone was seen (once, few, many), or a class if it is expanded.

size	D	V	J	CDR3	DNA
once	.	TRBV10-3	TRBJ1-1	CAISELETEAFF	TGTGCCATCAGTGAGCTGGAGACTGAAGCTTTCTTT
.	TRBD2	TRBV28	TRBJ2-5	CASSSAGLGAGGEETQYF	TGTGCCAGCAGCTCCGCGGGCTTAGGAGCGGGAGGTGAAGAGACCCAGTACTTC
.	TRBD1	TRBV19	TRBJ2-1	CASSSITGGLDEQFF	TGTGCCAGTAGTAGTATAACAGGGGGCTTGGATGAGCAGTTCTTC
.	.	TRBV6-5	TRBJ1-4	CAGRQTTNEKLFF	TGTGCCGGAAGACAGACAACTAATGAAAAACTGTTTTTT
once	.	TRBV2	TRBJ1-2	CASSADSNYGYTF	TGTGCCAGCTCGGCAGACAGTAACTATGGCTACACCTTC
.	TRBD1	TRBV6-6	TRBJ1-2	CASTGQGDGYTF	TGTGCCAGCACTGGACAGGGGGATGGCTACACCTTC
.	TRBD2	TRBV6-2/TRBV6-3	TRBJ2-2	CASSRTSLGAGELFF	TGTGCCAGCAGCCGGACTAGCTTGGGGGCCGGGGAGCTGTTTTTT
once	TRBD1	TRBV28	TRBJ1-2	CASRDRVIPYGYTF	TGTGCCAGCAGGGACAGGGTGATCCCCTATGGCTACACCTTC
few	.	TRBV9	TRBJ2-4	CASKARGSKNIQYF	TGTGCCAGCAAGGCCCGGGGGTCCAAAAACATTCAGTACTTC
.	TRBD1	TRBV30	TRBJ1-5	CAWSRRTGGYNQPQHF	TGTGCCTGGAGCCGTAGGACAGGGGGGTACAATCAGCCCCAGCATTTT
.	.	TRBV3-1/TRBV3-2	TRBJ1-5	CASSQGANQPQHF	TGTGCCAGCAGCCAAGGGGCAAATCAGCCCCAGCATTTT
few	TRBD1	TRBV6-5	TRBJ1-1	CASSYLRGTGGIEAFF	TGTGCCAGCAGTTACCTACGCGGGACAGGGGGGATTGAAGCTTTCTTT
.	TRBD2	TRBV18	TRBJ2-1	CASSPPLAGSSYNEQFF	TGTGCCAGCTCACCCCCATTAGCGGGAAGCTCCTACAATGAGCAGTTCTTC
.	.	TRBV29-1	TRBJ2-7	CSVGNRAYEQYF	TGCAGCGTCGGAAACAGGGCCTACGAGCAGTACTTC
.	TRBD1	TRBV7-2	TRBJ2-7	CASSLGTGNSYEQYF	TGTGCCAGCAGCCTGGGGACAGGGAATTCCTACGAGCAGTACTTC
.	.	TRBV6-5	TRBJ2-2	CASSNSGTGELFF	TGTGCCAGCAGTAATAGCGGCACCGGGGAGCTGTTTTTT
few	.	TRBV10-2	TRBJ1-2	CASTGIGGYTF	TGCGCCAGCACAGGGATCGGTGGCTACACCTTC
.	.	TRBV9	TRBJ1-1	CASSVLQENTEAFF	TGTGCCAGCAGCGTTTTGCAGGAGAACACTGAAGCTTTCTTT
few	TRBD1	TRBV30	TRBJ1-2	CAWRLQGASSNYGYTF	TGTGCCTGGAGACTTCAGGGGGCCAGTTCTAACTATGGCTACACCTTC
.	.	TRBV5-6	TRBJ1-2	CASSLGGSYGYTF	TGTGCCAGCAGCTTGGGAGGGTCCTATGGCTACACCTTC
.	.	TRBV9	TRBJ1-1	CASSVRGFGTTEAFF	TGTGCCAGCAGCGTACGGGGGTTCGGGACCACTGAAGCTTTCTTT
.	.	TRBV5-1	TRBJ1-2	CASSLGQGDGGYTF	TGCGCCAGCAGCTTGGGGCAGGGCGACGGAGGCTACACCTTC
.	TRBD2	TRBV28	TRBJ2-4	CASLPGLAGNIQYF	TGTGCCAGCCTGCCGGGACTAGCTGGAAACATTCAGTACTTC
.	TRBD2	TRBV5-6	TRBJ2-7	CASSSLRGVGIYEQYF	TGTGCCAGCAGCTCGTTGCGGGGGGTAGGCATTTACGAGCAGTACTTC
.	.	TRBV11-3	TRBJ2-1	CASSSGQHNEQFF	TGTGCCAGCAGCTCAGGACAGCACAATGAGCAGTTCTTC